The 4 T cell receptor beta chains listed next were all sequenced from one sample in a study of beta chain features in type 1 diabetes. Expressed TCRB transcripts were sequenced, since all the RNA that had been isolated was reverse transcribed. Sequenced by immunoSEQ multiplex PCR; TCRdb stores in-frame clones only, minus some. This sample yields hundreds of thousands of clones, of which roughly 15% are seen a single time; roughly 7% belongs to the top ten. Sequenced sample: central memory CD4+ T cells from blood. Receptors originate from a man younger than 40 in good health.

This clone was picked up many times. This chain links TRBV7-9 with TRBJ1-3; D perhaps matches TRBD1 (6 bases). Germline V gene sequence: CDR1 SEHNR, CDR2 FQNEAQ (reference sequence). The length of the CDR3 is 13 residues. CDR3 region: CGVQGYSGNTIYF. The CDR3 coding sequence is TGTGGTGTACAGGGATACTCTGGAAACACCATATATTTT.

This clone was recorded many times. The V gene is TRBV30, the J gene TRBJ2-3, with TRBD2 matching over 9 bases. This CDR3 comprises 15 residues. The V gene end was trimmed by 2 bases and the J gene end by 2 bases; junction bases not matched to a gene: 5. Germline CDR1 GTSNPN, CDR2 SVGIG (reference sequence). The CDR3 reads CAWSMSGRITDTQYF. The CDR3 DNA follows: TGTGCCTGGAGTATGAGCGGGAGGATCACAGATACGCAGTATTTT. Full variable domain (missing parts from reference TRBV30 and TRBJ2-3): SQTIHQWPATLVQPVGSPLSLECTVEGTSNPNLYWYRQAAGRGLQLLFYSVGIGQISSEVPQNLSASRPQDRQFILSSKKLLLSDSGFYLCAWSMSGRITDTQYFGPGTRLTVL.

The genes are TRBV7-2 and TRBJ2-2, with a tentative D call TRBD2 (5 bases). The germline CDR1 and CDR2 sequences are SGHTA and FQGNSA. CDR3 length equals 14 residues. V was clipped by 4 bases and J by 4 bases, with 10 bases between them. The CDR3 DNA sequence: TGTGCCAGCAGCTCGCGGACTGTCACCGGGGAGCTGTTTTTT. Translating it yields CASSSRTVTGELFF.

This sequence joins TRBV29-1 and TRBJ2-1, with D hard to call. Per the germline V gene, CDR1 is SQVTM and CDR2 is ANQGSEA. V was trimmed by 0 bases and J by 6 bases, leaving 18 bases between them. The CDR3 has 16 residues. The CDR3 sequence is CSVEDRKERISNEQFF. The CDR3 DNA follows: TGCAGCGTTGAAGATCGAAAGGAACGGATCTCCAATGAGCAGTTCTTC.